This T cell receptor (beta chain) was documented in a study of vaccination and CD4 T cells after COVID-19. The CDR3 runs 16 residues. Trimming cost V 3 bases and J 5 bases; bases outside gene matches: 8. Germline CDR1 and CDR2: KGHSH and LQKENI. Described treatment: approximately 11-day PBMC culture with coronavirus spike peptide pools or control peptides (ViraFEST assay). With regard to this clonotype: The antigen is unknown.

With the Oncomine TCR Beta short-read assay, DNA from cultured CD4+ T cells was sequenced. TCRdb independently ran MiXCR on the PCR reads; one entry per CDR3 protein. Here the sample spans about 14,000 distinct CDR3 sequences, less than 65% being singletons. The sample here was CD4+ T cells from blood, cultured in vitro, taken before SARS-CoV-2 vaccination. V is TRBV18 and J is TRBJ2-2, with 8 bases lining up with TRBD1. The TCR comes from a human donor who had recovered from COVID-19. CDR3 loop: CASSPLGQVTTGELFF. The CDR3 DNA follows: TGTGCCAGCTCACCCTTGGGACAGGTCACAACCGGGGAGCTGTTTTTT.